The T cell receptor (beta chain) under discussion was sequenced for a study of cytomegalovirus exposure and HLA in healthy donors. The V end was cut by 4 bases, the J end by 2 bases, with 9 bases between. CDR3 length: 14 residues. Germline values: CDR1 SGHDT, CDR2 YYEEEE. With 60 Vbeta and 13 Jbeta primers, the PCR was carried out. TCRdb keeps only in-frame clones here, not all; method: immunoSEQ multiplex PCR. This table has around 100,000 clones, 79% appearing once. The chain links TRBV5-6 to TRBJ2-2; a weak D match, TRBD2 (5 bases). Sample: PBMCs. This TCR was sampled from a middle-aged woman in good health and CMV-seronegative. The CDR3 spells CASSRTLNTGELFF. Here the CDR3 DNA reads TGTGCCAGCAGCCGGACTCTTAACACCGGGGAGCTGTTTTTT.